The 10 T cell receptor beta chains listed next were all sequenced from one sample in a study of cytomegalovirus exposure and HLA in healthy donors. The PCR employed 60 Vbeta primers together with 13 Jbeta primers. Method: immunoSEQ multiplex PCR; TCRdb's copy keeps in-frame clones and lacks some. The sample includes roughly 110,000 clones, roughly 73% of them seen just once. What was sequenced was PBMCs. The receptor set was obtained from a man between 25 and 39 years old in good health and CMV-seronegative.

The rearrangement joins TRBV11-2 to TRBJ1-2; 8 nucleotides agree with TRBD1. V gave up 5 bases and J gave up 6 bases; unmatched junction bases: 11. The CDR3 extends over 15 amino acids. The germline V gene has CDR1 SGHAT and CDR2 FQNNGV. The CDR3 nucleotides are TGTGCCAGCAGCCCCAGGGGTCAGGGGGCGGATGGCTACACCTTC. This codes for CASSPRGQGADGYTF.

The chain joins TRBV11-2 to TRBJ1-6, with 7 bases aligning to TRBD1. Germline CDR1 SGHAT, CDR2 FQNNGV. The CDR3 has 15 amino acids. V lost 1 base, J lost 9 bases, and 6 bases stayed unmatched. The CDR3 loop is CASSLVQGNTSPLHF. CDR3 in DNA: TGTGCCAGCAGCTTAGTACAGGGGAACACTTCACCCCTCCACTTT.

The rearrangement uses TRBV5-1 and TRBJ2-3; D is ambiguous. Looked up from germline, CDR1 is SGHRS and CDR2 is YFSETQ. V lost 5 bases, J lost 3 bases, and 10 bases lay in between. The CDR3 contains 13 residues. The CDR3 region is CASRPDSTDTQYF. For the CDR3, the DNA is TGCGCCAGCAGGCCAGACTCAACAGATACGCAGTATTTT.

This clone was counted once. This sequence joins TRBV28 and TRBJ1-1; no firm D call. Germline V gives CDR1 MDHEN, CDR2 SYDVKM. Trimming left V 6 bases short and J 4 bases short, with 15 bases between. The CDR3 is 14 amino acids. CDR3 sequence reads: CASSLGLATTEAFF. CDR3 sequence (DNA): TGTGCCAGCAGCTTGGGCCTGGCGACCACTGAAGCTTTCTTT. Complete variable domain (other parts from reference TRBV28 and TRBJ1-1): DVKVTQSSRYLVKRTGEKVFLECVQDMDHENMFWYRQDPGLGLRLIYFSYDVKMKEKGDIPEGYSVSREKKERFSLILESASTNQTSMYLCASSLGLATTEAFFGQGTRLTVV.

J is TRBJ2-3 and V is TRBV27; tentatively, D is TRBD2 (5 bases). Germline assignment: CDR1 MNHEY and CDR2 SMNVEV (reference sequence). V was clipped by 2 bases and J by 4 bases, with 10 bases between them. The CDR3 loop spans 14 amino acids. CDR3 region: CASSLRESSDTQYF. The DNA for the CDR3 is TGTGCCAGCAGTTTACGGGAAAGCTCAGATACGCAGTATTTT.

This chain joins TRBV19 and TRBJ1-1; TRBD1 matches 8 bases. This CDR3 region has 14 residues. The germline gives CDR1 LNHDA, CDR2 SQIVND (reference sequence). The V gene end was trimmed by 5 bases and the J gene end by 4 bases; junction bases not matched to a gene: 6. CDR3 sequence: CASSWGRGRTEAFF. The CDR3 nucleotides read TGTGCCAGTAGTTGGGGCAGGGGGCGCACTGAAGCTTTCTTT.

V is TRBV11-3 and J is TRBJ2-7; 8 positions match TRBD1. Unmatched junction bases numbered 2, after V lost 1 base and J lost 6 bases. The CDR3 sequence is 13 residues long. In germline, CDR1 is SGHNT, CDR2 YENEEA. CDR3 DNA: TGTGCCAGCAGCTTAGGGACAGGGAGCGAGCAGTACTTC. It encodes CASSLGTGSEQYF.

The chain has TRBV6-1 and TRBJ2-5; 7 positions agree with TRBD2. The CDR3 spans 15 residues. CDR1 is MNHNS, CDR2 SASEGT, per germline. V lost 2 bases and J lost 1; bases outside the gene matches: 4. CDR3 in amino acids: CASSESSGVQETQYF. In DNA form, the CDR3 reads TGTGCCAGCAGTGAATCCAGCGGGGTCCAAGAGACCCAGTACTTC.

V is TRBV5-1 and J is TRBJ2-7, with a weak D call TRBD1 (6 bases). V was trimmed by 0 bases and J by 0 bases, leaving 13 bases between them. The CDR3 has 16 amino acids. In germline, CDR1 is SGHRS, CDR2 YFSETQ. The CDR3 bases are TGCGCCAGCAGCTTGGTCCCGACAGGAAACTCCTACGAGCAGTACTTC. Its translation: CASSLVPTGNSYEQYF. Together with reference TRBV5-1 and TRBJ2-7, the CDR3 gives the full variable domain: KAGVTQTPRYLIKTRGQQVTLSCSPISGHRSVSWYQQTPGQGLQFLFEYFSETQRNKGNFPGRFSGRQFSNSRSEMNVSTLELGDSALYLCASSLVPTGNSYEQYFGPGTRLTVT.

The V and J genes are TRBV19 and TRBJ1-1, with unresolved D. The CDR3 sequence is 11 residues long. The germline gives CDR1 LNHDA, CDR2 SQIVND (reference sequence). V lost 5 bases and J lost 11, with 12 bases in between. For the CDR3, the DNA is TGTGCCAGTAGTTGGAGCTCCCGGGCTTTCTTT. Protein: CASSWSSRAFF.